The rows below give T cell receptor beta chains drawn from one sample of a study of blood T cell repertoires in COVID-19. Assay: immunoSEQ multiplex PCR; the TCRdb copy retains only in-frame clones and omits some. The data show some 110,000 clones, with roughly 90% seen just once and about 8% held by the top ten. Sequenced: peripheral blood. The source of these receptors is a man between 70 and 80 years old who had recovered from COVID-19. Each CDR3 is given with its conserved first and last residue. The D gene is left open where the match is weak. Clone size, where shown, is once, few, many, or a class for clones that have expanded.

v_call: TRBV9
cdr3_length: 15
clone_size: -
d_call: TRBD1
j_call: TRBJ2-7
cdr3_aa: CASSVDPRGLYEQYF
cdr3_nt: TGTGCCAGCAGCGTAGATCCCAGGGGGTTATACGAGCAGTACTTC

v_call: TRBV28
cdr3_length: 16
clone_size: few
d_call: TRBD1
j_call: TRBJ1-2
cdr3_aa: CASRGRDREWGYGYTF
cdr3_nt: TGTGCCAGCAGAGGACGGGACAGGGAATGGGGCTATGGCTACACCTTC

v_call: TRBV5-5
cdr3_length: 14
clone_size: -
d_call: -
j_call: TRBJ2-7
cdr3_aa: CASSLDRWRGEQYF
cdr3_nt: TGTGCCAGCAGCCTCGACAGGTGGAGAGGCGAGCAGTACTTC

v_call: TRBV9
cdr3_length: 17
clone_size: -
d_call: -
j_call: TRBJ2-4
cdr3_aa: CASSPHGINLAKNIQYF
cdr3_nt: TGTGCCAGCAGCCCCCACGGGATCAACTTAGCCAAAAACATTCAGTACTTC

v_call: TRBV28
cdr3_length: 14
clone_size: -
d_call: -
j_call: TRBJ2-1
cdr3_aa: CASTGGQFINEQFF
cdr3_nt: TGTGCCAGCACTGGCGGCCAATTCATCAATGAGCAGTTCTTC

v_call: TRBV4-1
cdr3_length: 18
clone_size: few
d_call: TRBD2
j_call: TRBJ2-3
cdr3_aa: CASSLGLAGGTSTDTQYF
cdr3_nt: TGCGCCAGCAGCCTCGGACTAGCGGGGGGGACTAGCACAGATACGCAGTATTTT

v_call: TRBV28
cdr3_length: 15
clone_size: -
d_call: TRBD1
j_call: TRBJ2-7
cdr3_aa: CASSLLNPDRGEQYF
cdr3_nt: TGTGCCAGCAGTTTACTCAACCCGGACAGGGGCGAGCAGTACTTC

v_call: TRBV10-3
cdr3_length: 14
clone_size: -
d_call: TRBD1
j_call: TRBJ2-7
cdr3_aa: CAISGDREAYEQYF
cdr3_nt: TGTGCCATCAGTGGGGACAGAGAGGCCTACGAGCAGTACTTC

v_call: TRBV13
cdr3_length: 16
clone_size: -
d_call: TRBD2
j_call: TRBJ2-7
cdr3_aa: CASSLTGLAGGDEQYF
cdr3_nt: TGTGCCAGCAGCCTCACAGGTCTAGCGGGAGGAGACGAGCAGTACTTC

v_call: TRBV4-2
cdr3_length: 18
clone_size: -
d_call: -
j_call: TRBJ1-5
cdr3_aa: CASSQDVASGFSNQPQHF
cdr3_nt: TGTGCCAGCAGCCAAGATGTAGCCTCCGGATTCAGCAATCAGCCCCAGCATTTT

v_call: TRBV7-3
cdr3_length: 15
clone_size: -
d_call: TRBD1
j_call: TRBJ1-3
cdr3_aa: CASSFTGGIGNTIYF
cdr3_nt: TGTGCCAGCAGCTTTACAGGGGGTATTGGAAACACCATATATTTT

v_call: TRBV2
cdr3_length: 14
clone_size: -
d_call: -
j_call: TRBJ1-2
cdr3_aa: CASSEWGQAYGYTF
cdr3_nt: TGTGCCAGCAGTGAATGGGGCCAAGCATATGGCTACACCTTC

v_call: TRBV7-9
cdr3_length: 14
clone_size: -
d_call: TRBD1
j_call: TRBJ1-2
cdr3_aa: CASSSDQGAYGYTF
cdr3_nt: TGTGCCAGCAGTTCAGATCAGGGGGCCTATGGCTACACCTTC

v_call: TRBV5-1
cdr3_length: 15
clone_size: -
d_call: -
j_call: TRBJ1-5
cdr3_aa: CASSSGGLSNQPQHF
cdr3_nt: TGCGCCAGCAGCAGCGGGGGGCTTAGCAATCAGCCCCAGCATTTT

v_call: TRBV5-4
cdr3_length: 14
clone_size: -
d_call: -
j_call: TRBJ1-2
cdr3_aa: CASSPQGDNYGYTF
cdr3_nt: TGTGCCAGCAGCCCCCAAGGAGATAACTATGGCTACACCTTC

v_call: TRBV28
cdr3_length: 16
clone_size: -
d_call: -
j_call: TRBJ2-7
cdr3_aa: CASSSIRTMLRYEQYF
cdr3_nt: TGTGCCAGCAGTTCAATACGGACTATGCTACGCTACGAGCAGTACTTC

v_call: TRBV29-1
cdr3_length: 13
clone_size: -
d_call: -
j_call: TRBJ1-2
cdr3_aa: CSVVRLGGNGYTF
cdr3_nt: TGCAGCGTTGTTAGACTCGGAGGGAATGGCTACACCTTC

v_call: TRBV2
cdr3_length: 15
clone_size: -
d_call: -
j_call: TRBJ1-3
cdr3_aa: CASRATRETGNTIYF
cdr3_nt: TGTGCCAGCAGGGCCACGAGGGAAACTGGAAACACCATATATTTT

v_call: TRBV29-1
cdr3_length: 11
clone_size: -
d_call: -
j_call: TRBJ2-7
cdr3_aa: CSAEQGAVQYF
cdr3_nt: TGCAGCGCCGAACAAGGGGCCGTGCAGTACTTC

v_call: TRBV7-2
cdr3_length: 14
clone_size: -
d_call: TRBD1
j_call: TRBJ2-5
cdr3_aa: CASSLATGAETQYF
cdr3_nt: TGTGCCAGCAGCTTAGCAACAGGGGCGGAGACCCAGTACTTC

v_call: TRBV6-2/TRBV6-3
cdr3_length: 14
clone_size: -
d_call: TRBD2
j_call: TRBJ2-1
cdr3_aa: CASSLGTTYNEQFF
cdr3_nt: TGTGCCAGCAGTCTAGGGACTACCTACAATGAGCAGTTCTTC

v_call: TRBV28
cdr3_length: 15
clone_size: -
d_call: -
j_call: TRBJ2-2
cdr3_aa: CAGGRLGLNTGELFF
cdr3_nt: TGTGCCGGGGGGAGACTAGGACTTAACACCGGGGAGCTGTTTTTT

v_call: TRBV21-1
cdr3_length: 16
clone_size: -
d_call: -
j_call: TRBJ2-3
cdr3_aa: CASSNLGEGFTDTQYF
cdr3_nt: TGTGCCAGCAGCAATTTGGGGGAGGGGTTTACAGATACGCAGTATTTT

v_call: TRBV6-5
cdr3_length: 14
clone_size: -
d_call: TRBD1
j_call: TRBJ2-7
cdr3_aa: CASRRGQGTYEQYF
cdr3_nt: TGTGCCAGCAGAAGGGGACAGGGTACTTACGAGCAGTACTTC

v_call: TRBV15
cdr3_length: 15
clone_size: -
d_call: -
j_call: TRBJ2-2
cdr3_aa: CATSTSQRLTGELFF
cdr3_nt: TGTGCCACCAGCACTAGTCAGAGACTCACCGGGGAGCTGTTTTTT

v_call: TRBV27
cdr3_length: 14
clone_size: -
d_call: -
j_call: TRBJ2-7
cdr3_aa: CASSSVRNSYEQYF
cdr3_nt: TGTGCCAGCAGTTCAGTGCGGAATTCCTACGAGCAGTACTTC

v_call: TRBV27
cdr3_length: 12
clone_size: -
d_call: TRBD1
j_call: TRBJ2-1
cdr3_aa: CASSLRGLGQFF
cdr3_nt: TGTGCCAGCAGTCTCAGGGGGCTCGGGCAGTTCTTC

v_call: TRBV5-4
cdr3_length: 18
clone_size: -
d_call: TRBD1
j_call: TRBJ2-7
cdr3_aa: CASSLAPSGQANPGEQYF
cdr3_nt: TGTGCCAGCAGCTTGGCCCCTTCCGGACAGGCCAATCCTGGCGAGCAGTACTTC